This T cell receptor beta chain was observed in a study of blood T cell repertoires in COVID-19 (dated by TCRdb to about 2020). A note on the overall study: Samples from collaborators originated in the United States, Italy and Spain and spanned both the acute and convalescent phases of COVID-19. The prospective study material was composed of cDNA or gDNA derived from T cells, B-cell-depleted T cells, or PBMCs. Subjects who had been exposed to COVID-19, were actively infected with it, or had recovered from it provided the deeply sampled blood TCRbeta repertoires that made up the dataset. The repertoires were released in a freely available public database intended as a resource for research on the immune response to SARS-CoV-2. Samples were obtained from the ongoing ImmuneRACE study (first 160 participants) and from about 1,300 subjects provided by 6 global collaborators. Sample metadata almost always included a de-identified subject ID, COVID-19 status, age in years and sex. Where available, HLA class I and class II types were obtained from metadata supplied by the sample provider rather than from assay-based typing.

The study at large found these results: Clinical and demographic metadata were provided uncurated, with the amount varying by source and participant.

TCRbeta CDR3 regions were amplified from genomic DNA by means of the immunoSEQ Assay, a bias-controlled multiplex PCR. The paper's processing steps were these. Within the assay, amplification of reference gene primers was used to estimate how many nucleated cells each sample contained. To quantify the absolute abundance of each unique TCRbeta CDR3 rearrangement, sequence reads were collapsed and filtered. Productive Simpson clonality was computed per sample as the square root of Simpson's diversity index over productive rearrangements. In TCRdb, the immuneACCESS table is reduced to in-frame sequences with V and J assigned. These tables do not hold every clone; where another copy was compared, an unresolved V gene accounts for under half, and the others remain unexplained. D and trimming were read from the DNA, whereas the V and J calls and clone size are those reported in that table. The sample table holds hundreds of thousands of clones, of which approximately 80% were seen once. The ten largest clonotypes hold about 9.1% of the sample.

Regarding this clone: The specificity of this receptor is unknown. Per-base quality was not reported, and no clone a single base away is much larger than it.

From the cysteine up to the phenylalanine, the CDR3 has a length of 14 residues. This entry keeps only the CDR3 DNA: 42 bases, framed from base 1. Clipping removes 5 bases from V and 5 bases from J, with 6 as the unmatched junction base count. CDR1 and CDR2 were assigned from the germline V gene as MNHEY and SVGAGI. Whole blood was collected in K2EDTA tubes by collaborating institutions according to the institutions' own protocols. For TCRbeta analysis, collaborators shipped samples as frozen whole blood, isolated PBMCs, or DNA extracted from either of those sample types. This clonotype was obtained from a human donor in a cohort sampled during active COVID-19. The V and J segments used are TRBV6-5 and TRBJ1-2, and TRBD1 matches 9 of the central bases. Sequencing was performed on peripheral blood. The nucleotide sequence is given as TGTGCCAGCAGTCCTCCGGGACAGGGATATGGCTACACCTTC. Protein translation: CASSPPGQGYGYTF.